This TCR beta chain was profiled in a study of read filtering for tumor transcriptome and immune sequencing (dated by TCRdb to the early 2020s). Broadly, across the study: The cohort was composed of some 17 male and approximately 15 female patients, with a mean age of about 65 years and an age range of roughly 40 to 85. The study compared TCR repertoires from targeted immune repertoire sequencing and bulk whole-transcriptome sequencing run on the same bone marrow samples. TCR-region mapped reads per sample ranged from about 4 to 11 million with IR-seq versus only about 85 to 1273 with RNA-seq. By revised international staging, fewer than ten patients were R-ISS I, some 17 were R-ISS II and roughly 7 were R-ISS III. As a main aim, a read-filtering strategy for immune repertoire data was addressed, with the specific question being whether clonotypes supported by a single read should be removed. After DNase treatment, whole-transcriptome libraries were prepared with the TruSeq RNA Access Library Prep Kit.

From its cysteine to its phenylalanine, the CDR3 spans 15 amino acids. Only the CDR3 DNA is retained, 45 bases long and in frame from the first base. The germline V gene specifies SGHRS as CDR1 and YFSETQ as CDR2. Trimming removed 3 bases from V and 4 bases from J; the gene matches leave 5 bases unexplained. The Immunoverse kit was used to build TCR libraries from around 400 ng RNA, with molecular barcoded adaptors covering alpha/delta and beta/gamma chains. The same RNA used for transcriptome sequencing was used for TCR library preparation. Sequencing of the TCR libraries was done on an Illumina HiSeq 4000 with 2 x 150 cycles. The published analysis was carried out like this. With MiXCR, TCR reads were aligned to human V, D, J and C references and assembled into CDR3 clonotypes, with quality filtering and error correction included. The tcR package in R was used for analysis of clonotype counts and gene usage diversity. For inspection of raw mapping reads, RNA-seq reads were mapped by STAR aligner version 2.5.3a onto GRCh37 of the human genome. IR-seq fastq files were randomly downsampled with Seqtk 1.3 to test the effect of sequencing depth on detected clonotypes. TCRdb's own reprocessing of the public reads used fastp at Q25 and MiXCR and kept productive beta chains. Each record represents a unique CDR3 protein, reported with the most common genes and DNA among its rows. TCRdb, rather than the study authors, made the V and J calls. This sample has about 130,000 distinct CDR3 sequences in its table, and 13% of those were observed once. The top ten clones comprise roughly 9.6% of the sample.

Each patient had bone marrow sampled at the time of active disease. Bone marrow mononuclear cells were isolated by Ficoll-Hypaque density gradient centrifugation. Myeloma plasma cells were removed and CD138-negative cells were obtained by negative selection following labeling with CD138 magnetic microbeads on a MACS separator. Flow cytometry on an Attune NxT with CD138 antibodies was used to check the purity of the isolated cells. TRIzol reagent was used to extract total RNA, and a NanoDrop spectrophotometer was used to quantify the extracted RNA. For each patient, paired RNA-seq and IR-seq were run on the CD138-negative bone marrow sample from that patient. What the work shows at the level of the full study, not this receptor alone: In IR-seq, single-read clonotypes were roughly 84% of clonotypes but approximately 3.2% of total reads; in RNA-seq they were roughly 77% of clonotypes and 35% to 55% of reads. The sorted CD138-negative fraction was a mixed bone marrow immune population, not purified T cells. Removing single-read clonotypes increased the correlation between IR-seq and RNA-seq shared clonotype proportions. Clonotypes were captured by IR-seq at much higher depth and more reliably than by RNA-seq, and smaller IR-seq throughput was sufficient for identification of most shared clonotypes.

In its sample, this clonotype was seen many times. Its antigen target is currently unknown. No base quality information exists; no much larger clone differs at one position. Recombination joined TRBV5-1 with TRBJ2-3; 10 nucleotides in the junction match TRBD1. This TCR came from a donor at least 40 years old with multiple myeloma. Sequencing input: a population of CD138-negative cells sorted from bone marrow. The cell subset or site label on this specimen signifies: bone marrow mononuclear cells depleted of CD138+ plasma/myeloma cells by negative magnetic selection. Here the CDR3 is given as CASSWGDRGPDTQYF. The DNA is TGCGCCAGCAGCTGGGGGGACAGGGGCCCAGATACGCAGTATTTT.